These T cell receptor beta chains were read from a single sample in a study of cytomegalovirus exposure and HLA in healthy donors. Repertoires were generated with immunoSEQ multiplex PCR, while TCRdb's copy carries only in-frame clones and drops some. The sample comprises roughly 130,000 clones, roughly 82% of which are singletons, and 10% to 12% rests with the top ten. Sequencing input: PBMCs. The source is a male donor in good health and CMV-seropositive. Each CDR3 is given with its conserved first and last residue. Fields, in order: CDR3 length, J gene, V gene, CDR3 protein.

15	TRBJ1-6	TRBV7-9	CASSLRQGVDSPLHF
14	TRBJ2-5	TRBV11-3	CASSTKGGQETQYF
13	TRBJ2-5	TRBV6-1	CAGSSGRGGTQYF
14	TRBJ1-1	TRBV5-4	CASSAHTGALEAFF
16	TRBJ2-5	TRBV28	CASSPTGVRSRETQYF
13	TRBJ2-4	TRBV30	CAWSVRGSNIQYF
15	TRBJ2-5	TRBV6-4	CASSLTSGGQETQYF
15	TRBJ2-6	TRBV28	CASSPTSSGANVLTF
15	TRBJ2-3	TRBV6-1	CASSATGGWTDTQYF
13	TRBJ1-5	TRBV30	CAWSVNPQQPQHF
14	TRBJ2-6	TRBV7-2	CASSHRSGANVLTF
20	TRBJ2-1	TRBV7-3	CASSLTSGLAGGLLYNEQFF
14	TRBJ2-1	TRBV18	CASSYEGGLGEQFF
15	TRBJ1-1	TRBV5-3	CARSEKTGDGTEAFF
17	TRBJ2-3	TRBV11-2	CASSLTSGSSGGDTQYF
13	TRBJ1-5	TRBV28	CASSGRGDQPQHF
15	TRBJ2-1	TRBV5-5	CASSREVLSYNEQFF
16	TRBJ2-3	TRBV9	CASSVGASGNTDTQYF
19	TRBJ2-1	TRBV15	CATSRDLAKLAGGINEQFF
14	TRBJ2-7	TRBV27	CASSISRGGYEQYF
16	TRBJ2-1	TRBV9	CASSVGTGGHGGEQFF
13	TRBJ2-3	TRBV27	CASKGQNTDTQYF
16	TRBJ2-6	TRBV5-5	CASSLNMISGANVLTF
14	TRBJ1-4	TRBV29-1	CSVGNGAANEKLFF
15	TRBJ2-5	TRBV4-2	CASSRPGGTEETQYF
15	TRBJ2-7	TRBV28	CASSSPGLAGYEQYF
15	TRBJ1-3	TRBV7-8	CASSPQGARGNTIYF
15	TRBJ2-2	TRBV7-8	CASSLSGVTDGELFF
13	TRBJ1-2	TRBV7-3	CASSVRQGGGYTF
13	TRBJ2-7	TRBV4-2	CASRAGPSYEQYF
13	TRBJ2-7	TRBV23-1	CASKTGDNYEQYF
17	TRBJ2-4	TRBV7-9	CASSLTATSGSINIQYF
15	TRBJ2-7	TRBV11-2	CASADRDYLGYEQYF
15	TRBJ2-7	TRBV19	CASSMWSGRAGEQYF
16	TRBJ2-5	TRBV15	CATSSSGTGVEETQYF
13	TRBJ2-3	TRBV28	CASNTGWADTQYF
13	TRBJ2-7	TRBV6-1	CASKVQGANEQYF
16	TRBJ2-7	TRBV28	CASSTWTGGHSYEQYF
14	TRBJ2-5	TRBV4-2	CASSQERRLAAQYF
14	TRBJ1-2	TRBV4-3	CASSQPTGIGGYTF
13	TRBJ1-1	TRBV5-1	CASSLERGTEAFF
12	TRBJ2-1	TRBV28	CASRQGFNEQFF
16	TRBJ2-6	TRBV5-1	CASSFNLASGANVLTF
15	TRBJ2-1	TRBV19	CASSIASNGYNEQFF
16	TRBJ2-2	TRBV29-1	CSVLGSSGRPPGELFF
13	TRBJ2-5	TRBV19	CASSKAEQETQYF
14	TRBJ2-3	TRBV7-2	CASSFSGRSDTQYF
14	TRBJ2-1	TRBV27	CASSLYRGRDEQFF